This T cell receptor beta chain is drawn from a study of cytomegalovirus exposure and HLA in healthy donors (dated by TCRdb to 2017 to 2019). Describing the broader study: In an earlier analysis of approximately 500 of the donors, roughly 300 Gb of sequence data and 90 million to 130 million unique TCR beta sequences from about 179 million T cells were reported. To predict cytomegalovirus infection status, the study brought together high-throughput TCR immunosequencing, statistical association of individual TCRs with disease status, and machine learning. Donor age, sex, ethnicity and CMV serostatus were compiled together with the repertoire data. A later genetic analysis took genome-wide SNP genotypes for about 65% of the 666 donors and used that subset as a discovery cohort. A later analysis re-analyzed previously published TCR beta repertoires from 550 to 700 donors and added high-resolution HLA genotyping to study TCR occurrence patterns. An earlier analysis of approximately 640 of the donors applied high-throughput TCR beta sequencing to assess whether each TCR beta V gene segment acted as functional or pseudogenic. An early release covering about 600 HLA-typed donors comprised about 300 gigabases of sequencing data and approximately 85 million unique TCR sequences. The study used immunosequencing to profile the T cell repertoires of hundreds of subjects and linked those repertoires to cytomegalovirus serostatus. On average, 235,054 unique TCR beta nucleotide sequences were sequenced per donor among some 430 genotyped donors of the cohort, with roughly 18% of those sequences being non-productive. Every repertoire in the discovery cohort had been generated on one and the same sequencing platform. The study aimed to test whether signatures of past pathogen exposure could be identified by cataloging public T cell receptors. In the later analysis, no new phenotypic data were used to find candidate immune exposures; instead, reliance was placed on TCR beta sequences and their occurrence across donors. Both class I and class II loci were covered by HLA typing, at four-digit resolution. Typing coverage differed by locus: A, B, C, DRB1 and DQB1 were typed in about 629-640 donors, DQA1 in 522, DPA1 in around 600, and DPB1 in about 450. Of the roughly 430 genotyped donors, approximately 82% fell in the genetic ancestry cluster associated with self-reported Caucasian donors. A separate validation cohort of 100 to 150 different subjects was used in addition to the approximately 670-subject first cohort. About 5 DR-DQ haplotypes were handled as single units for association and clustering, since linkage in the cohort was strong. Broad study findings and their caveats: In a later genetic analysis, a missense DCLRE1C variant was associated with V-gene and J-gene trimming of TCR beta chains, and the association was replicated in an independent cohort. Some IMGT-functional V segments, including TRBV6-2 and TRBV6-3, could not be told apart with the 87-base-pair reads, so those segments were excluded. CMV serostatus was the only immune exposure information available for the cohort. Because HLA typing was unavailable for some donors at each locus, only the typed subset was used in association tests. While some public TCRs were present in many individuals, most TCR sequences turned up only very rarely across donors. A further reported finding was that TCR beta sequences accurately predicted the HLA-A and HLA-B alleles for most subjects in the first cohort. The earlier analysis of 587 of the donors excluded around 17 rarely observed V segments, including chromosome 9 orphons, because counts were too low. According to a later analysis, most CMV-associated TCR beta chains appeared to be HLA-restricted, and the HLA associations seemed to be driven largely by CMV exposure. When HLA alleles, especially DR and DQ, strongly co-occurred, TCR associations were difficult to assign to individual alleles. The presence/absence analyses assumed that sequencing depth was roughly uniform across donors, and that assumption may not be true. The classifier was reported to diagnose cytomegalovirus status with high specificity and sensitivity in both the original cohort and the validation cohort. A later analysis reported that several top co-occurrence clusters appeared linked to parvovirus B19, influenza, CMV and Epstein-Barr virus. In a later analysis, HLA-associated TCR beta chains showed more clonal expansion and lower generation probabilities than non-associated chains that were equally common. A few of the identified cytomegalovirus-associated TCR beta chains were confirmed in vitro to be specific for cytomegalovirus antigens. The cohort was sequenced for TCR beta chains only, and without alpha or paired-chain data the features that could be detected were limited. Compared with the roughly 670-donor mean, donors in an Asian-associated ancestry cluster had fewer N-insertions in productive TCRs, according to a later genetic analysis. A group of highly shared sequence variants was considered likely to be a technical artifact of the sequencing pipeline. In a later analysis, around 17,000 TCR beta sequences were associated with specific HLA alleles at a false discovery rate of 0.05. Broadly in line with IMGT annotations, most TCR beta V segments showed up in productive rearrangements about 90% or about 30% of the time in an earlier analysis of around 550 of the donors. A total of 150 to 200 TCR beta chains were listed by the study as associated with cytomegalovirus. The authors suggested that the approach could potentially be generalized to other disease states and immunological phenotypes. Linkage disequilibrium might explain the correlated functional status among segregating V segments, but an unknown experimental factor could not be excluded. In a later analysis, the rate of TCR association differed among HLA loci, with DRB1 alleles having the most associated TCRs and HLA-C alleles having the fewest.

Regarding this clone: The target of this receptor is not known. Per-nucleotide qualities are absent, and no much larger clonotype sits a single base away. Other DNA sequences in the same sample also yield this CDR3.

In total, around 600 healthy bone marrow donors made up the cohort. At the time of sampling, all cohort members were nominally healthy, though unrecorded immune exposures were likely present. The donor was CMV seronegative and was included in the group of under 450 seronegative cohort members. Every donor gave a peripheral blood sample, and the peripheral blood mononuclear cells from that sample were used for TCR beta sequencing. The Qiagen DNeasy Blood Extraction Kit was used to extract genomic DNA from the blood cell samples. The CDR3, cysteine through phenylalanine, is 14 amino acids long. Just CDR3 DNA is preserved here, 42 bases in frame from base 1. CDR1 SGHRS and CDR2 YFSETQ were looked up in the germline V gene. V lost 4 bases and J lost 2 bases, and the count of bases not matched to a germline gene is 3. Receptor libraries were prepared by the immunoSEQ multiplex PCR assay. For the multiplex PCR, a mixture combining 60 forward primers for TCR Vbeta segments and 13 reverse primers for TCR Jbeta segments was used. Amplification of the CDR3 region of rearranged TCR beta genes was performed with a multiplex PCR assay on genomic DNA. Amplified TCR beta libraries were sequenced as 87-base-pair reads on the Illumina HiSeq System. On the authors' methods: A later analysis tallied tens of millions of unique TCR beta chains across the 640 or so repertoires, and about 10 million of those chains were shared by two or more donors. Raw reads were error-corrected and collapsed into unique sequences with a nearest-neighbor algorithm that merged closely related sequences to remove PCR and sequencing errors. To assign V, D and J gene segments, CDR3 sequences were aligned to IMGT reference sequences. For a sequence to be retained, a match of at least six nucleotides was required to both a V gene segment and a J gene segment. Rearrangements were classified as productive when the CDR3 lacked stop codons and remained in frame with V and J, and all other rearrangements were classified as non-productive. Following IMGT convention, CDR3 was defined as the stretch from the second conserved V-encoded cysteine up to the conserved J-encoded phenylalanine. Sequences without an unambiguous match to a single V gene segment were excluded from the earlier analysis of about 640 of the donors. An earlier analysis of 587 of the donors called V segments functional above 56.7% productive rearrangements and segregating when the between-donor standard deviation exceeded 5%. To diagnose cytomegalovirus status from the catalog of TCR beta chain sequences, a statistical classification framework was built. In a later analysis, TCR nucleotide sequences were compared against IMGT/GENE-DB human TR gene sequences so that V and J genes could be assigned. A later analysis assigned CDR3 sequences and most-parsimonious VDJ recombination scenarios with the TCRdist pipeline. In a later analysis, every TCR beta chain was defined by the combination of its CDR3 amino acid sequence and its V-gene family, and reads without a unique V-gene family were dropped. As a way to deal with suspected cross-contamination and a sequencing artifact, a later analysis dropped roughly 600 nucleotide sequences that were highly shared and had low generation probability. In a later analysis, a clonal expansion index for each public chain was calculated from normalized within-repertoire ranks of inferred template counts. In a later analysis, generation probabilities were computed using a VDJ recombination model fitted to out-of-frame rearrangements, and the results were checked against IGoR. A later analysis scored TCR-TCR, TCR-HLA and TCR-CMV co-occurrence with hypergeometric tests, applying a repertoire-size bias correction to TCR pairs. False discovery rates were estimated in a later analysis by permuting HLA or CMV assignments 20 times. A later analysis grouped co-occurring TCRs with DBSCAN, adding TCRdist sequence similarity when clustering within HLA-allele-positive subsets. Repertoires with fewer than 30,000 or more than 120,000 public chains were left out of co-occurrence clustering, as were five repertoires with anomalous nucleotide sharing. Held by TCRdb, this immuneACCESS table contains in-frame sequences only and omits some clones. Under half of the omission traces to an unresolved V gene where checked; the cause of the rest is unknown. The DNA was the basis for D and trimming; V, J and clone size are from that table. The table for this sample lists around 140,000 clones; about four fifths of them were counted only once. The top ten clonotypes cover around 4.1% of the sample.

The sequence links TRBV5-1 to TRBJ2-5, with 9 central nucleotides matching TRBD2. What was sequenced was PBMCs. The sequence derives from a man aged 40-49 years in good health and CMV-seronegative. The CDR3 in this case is CASSPTSGQETQYF. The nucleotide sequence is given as TGCGCCAGCAGCCCGACTAGCGGTCAAGAGACCCAGTACTTC.